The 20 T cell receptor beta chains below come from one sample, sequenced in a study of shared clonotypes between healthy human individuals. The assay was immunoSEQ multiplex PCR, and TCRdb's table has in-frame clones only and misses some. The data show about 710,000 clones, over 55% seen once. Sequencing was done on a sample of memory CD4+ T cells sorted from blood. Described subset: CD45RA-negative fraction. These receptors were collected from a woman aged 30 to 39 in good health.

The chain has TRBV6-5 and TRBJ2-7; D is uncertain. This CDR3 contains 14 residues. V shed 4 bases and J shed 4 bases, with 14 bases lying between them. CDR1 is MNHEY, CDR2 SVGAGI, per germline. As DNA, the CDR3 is TGTGCCAGCAGTTCCGGCAGGAAGGGTTACGAGCAGTACTTC. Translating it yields CASSSGRKGYEQYF.

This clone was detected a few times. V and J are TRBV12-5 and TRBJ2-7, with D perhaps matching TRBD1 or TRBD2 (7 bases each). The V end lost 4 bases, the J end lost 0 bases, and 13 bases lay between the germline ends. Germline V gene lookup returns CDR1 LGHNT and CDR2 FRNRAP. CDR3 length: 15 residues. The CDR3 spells CASGWQRDSSYEQYF. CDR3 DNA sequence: TGTGCTAGTGGTTGGCAGCGGGACAGCTCCTACGAGCAGTACTTC.

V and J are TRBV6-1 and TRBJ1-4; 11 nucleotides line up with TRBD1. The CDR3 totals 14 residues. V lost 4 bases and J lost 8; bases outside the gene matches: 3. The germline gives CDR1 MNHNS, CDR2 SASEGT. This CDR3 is CASSVGQGDEKLFF. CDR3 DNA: TGTGCCAGCAGTGTGGGACAGGGGGACGAAAAACTGTTTTTT.

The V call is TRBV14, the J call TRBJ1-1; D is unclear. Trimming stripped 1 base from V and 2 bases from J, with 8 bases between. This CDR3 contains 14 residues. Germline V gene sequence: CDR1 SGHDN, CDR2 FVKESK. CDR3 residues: CASSQVAPNTEAFF. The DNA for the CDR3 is TGTGCCAGCAGCCAAGTAGCGCCTAACACTGAAGCTTTCTTT.

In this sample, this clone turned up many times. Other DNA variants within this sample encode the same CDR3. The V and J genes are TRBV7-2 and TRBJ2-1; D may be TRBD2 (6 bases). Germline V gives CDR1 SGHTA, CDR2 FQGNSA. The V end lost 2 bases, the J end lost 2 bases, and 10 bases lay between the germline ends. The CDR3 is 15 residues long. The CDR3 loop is CASSLLALTYNEQFF. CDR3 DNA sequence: TGTGCCAGCAGCTTACTAGCGTTGACCTACAATGAGCAGTTCTTC.

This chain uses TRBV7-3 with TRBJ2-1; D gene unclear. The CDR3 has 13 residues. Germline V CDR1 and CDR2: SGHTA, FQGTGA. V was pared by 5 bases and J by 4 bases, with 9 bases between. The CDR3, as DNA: TGTGCCAGCAGCCCGAACTCGTACAATGAGCAGTTCTTC. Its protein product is CASSPNSYNEQFF.

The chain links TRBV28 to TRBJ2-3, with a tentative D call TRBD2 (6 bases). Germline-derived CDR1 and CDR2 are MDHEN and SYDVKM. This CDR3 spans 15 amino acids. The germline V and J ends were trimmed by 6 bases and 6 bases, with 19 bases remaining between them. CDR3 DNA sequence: TGTGCCAGCAGCCGTCCGGTTCGTGGGGGGGATACGCAGTATTTT. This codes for CASSRPVRGGDTQYF.

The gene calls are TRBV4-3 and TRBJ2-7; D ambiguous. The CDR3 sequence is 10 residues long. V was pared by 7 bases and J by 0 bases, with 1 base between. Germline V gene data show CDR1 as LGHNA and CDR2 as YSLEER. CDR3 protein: CASTSYEQYF. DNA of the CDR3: TGCGCCAGCACCTCCTACGAGCAGTACTTC.

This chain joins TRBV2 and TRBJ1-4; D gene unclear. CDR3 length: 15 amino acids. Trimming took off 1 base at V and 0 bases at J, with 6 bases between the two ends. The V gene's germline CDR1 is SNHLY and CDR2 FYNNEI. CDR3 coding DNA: TGTGCCAGCAGTGAAGGCGGGACAACTAATGAAAAACTGTTTTTT. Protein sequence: CASSEGGTTNEKLFF.

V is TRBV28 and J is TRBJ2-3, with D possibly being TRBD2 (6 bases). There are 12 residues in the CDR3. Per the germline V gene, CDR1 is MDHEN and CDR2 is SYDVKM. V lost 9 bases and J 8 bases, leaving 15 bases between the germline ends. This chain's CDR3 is CASRDFLGTQYF. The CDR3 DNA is TGTGCCAGTCGGGACTTCCTCGGTACGCAGTATTTT.

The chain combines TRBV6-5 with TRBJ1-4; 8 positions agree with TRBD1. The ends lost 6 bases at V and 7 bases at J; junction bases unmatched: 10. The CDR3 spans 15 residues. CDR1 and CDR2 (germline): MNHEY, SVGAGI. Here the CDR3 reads CASSPQQGVFEKLFF. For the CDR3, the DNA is TGTGCCAGCAGCCCCCAACAGGGGGTTTTTGAAAAACTGTTTTTT.

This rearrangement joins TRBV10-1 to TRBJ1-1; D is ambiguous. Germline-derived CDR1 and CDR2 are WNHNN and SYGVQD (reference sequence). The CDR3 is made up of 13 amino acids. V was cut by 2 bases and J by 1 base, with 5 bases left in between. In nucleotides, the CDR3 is TGCGCCAGCAGTGAGCGGCCGAACACTGAAGCTTTCTTT. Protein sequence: CASSERPNTEAFF.

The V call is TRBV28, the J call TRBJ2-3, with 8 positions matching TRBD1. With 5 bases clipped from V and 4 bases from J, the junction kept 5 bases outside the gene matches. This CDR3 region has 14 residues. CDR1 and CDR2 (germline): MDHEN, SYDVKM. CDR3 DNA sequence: TGTGCCAGCAGTCGACAGGGGTTCGCAGATACGCAGTATTTT. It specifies CASSRQGFADTQYF. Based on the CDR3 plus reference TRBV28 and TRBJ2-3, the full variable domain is DVKVTQSSRYLVKRTGEKVFLECVQDMDHENMFWYRQDPGLGLRLIYFSYDVKMKEKGDIPEGYSVSREKKERFSLILESASTNQTSMYLCASSRQGFADTQYFGPGTRLTVL.

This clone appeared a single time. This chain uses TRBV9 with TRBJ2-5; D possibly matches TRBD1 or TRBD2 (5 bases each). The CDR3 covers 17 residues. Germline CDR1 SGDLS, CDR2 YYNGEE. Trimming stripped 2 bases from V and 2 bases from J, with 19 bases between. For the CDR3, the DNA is TGTGCCAGCAGCGTCACCCCAGGGAGAGGTACTCAAGAGACCCAGTACTTC. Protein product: CASSVTPGRGTQETQYF.

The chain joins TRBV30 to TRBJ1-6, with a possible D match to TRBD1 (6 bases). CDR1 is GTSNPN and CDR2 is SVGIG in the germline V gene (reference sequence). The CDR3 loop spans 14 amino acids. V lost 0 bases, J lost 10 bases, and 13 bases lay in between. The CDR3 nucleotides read TGTGCCTGGAGTGTAGGGGGGGGCGACTCACCCCTCCACTTT. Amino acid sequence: CAWSVGGGDSPLHF. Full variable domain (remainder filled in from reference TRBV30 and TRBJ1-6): SQTIHQWPATLVQPVGSPLSLECTVEGTSNPNLYWYRQAAGRGLQLLFYSVGIGQISSEVPQNLSASRPQDRQFILSSKKLLLSDSGFYLCAWSVGGGDSPLHFGNGTRLTVT.

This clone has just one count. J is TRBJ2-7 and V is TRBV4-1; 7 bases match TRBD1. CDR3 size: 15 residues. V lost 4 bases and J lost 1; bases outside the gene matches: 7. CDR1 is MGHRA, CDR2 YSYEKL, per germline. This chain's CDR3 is CASSPLTGISYEQYF. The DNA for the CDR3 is TGCGCCAGCAGCCCTTTGACAGGGATTTCCTACGAGCAGTACTTC.

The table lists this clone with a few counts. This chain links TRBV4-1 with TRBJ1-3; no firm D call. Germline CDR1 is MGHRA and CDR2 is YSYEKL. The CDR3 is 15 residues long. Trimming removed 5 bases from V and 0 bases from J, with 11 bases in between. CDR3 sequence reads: CASSAVWSSGNTIYF. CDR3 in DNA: TGCGCCAGCAGCGCCGTGTGGAGCTCTGGAAACACCATATATTTT.

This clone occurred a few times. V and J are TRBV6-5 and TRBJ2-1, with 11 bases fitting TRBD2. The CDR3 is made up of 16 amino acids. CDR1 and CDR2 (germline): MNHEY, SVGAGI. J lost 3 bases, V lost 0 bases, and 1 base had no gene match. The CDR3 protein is CASSYSGLADYNEQFF. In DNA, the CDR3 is TGTGCCAGCAGTTACTCGGGACTAGCGGACTACAATGAGCAGTTCTTC.

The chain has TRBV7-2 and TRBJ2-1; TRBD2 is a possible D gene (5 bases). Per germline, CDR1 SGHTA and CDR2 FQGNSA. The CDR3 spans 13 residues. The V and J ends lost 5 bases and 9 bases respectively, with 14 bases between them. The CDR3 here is CASSPRDAGEQFF. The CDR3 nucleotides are TGTGCCAGCAGCCCACGGGATGCGGGTGAGCAGTTCTTC.

Written as DNA, the CDR3 is TGTGCCAGCAGTTTATCGCCTTCCTACGAGCAGTACTTC. Protein product: CASSLSPSYEQYF. The chain employs TRBV28 and TRBJ2-5, with D uncertain. The J call may be incorrect, as the DNA end agrees better with TRBJ2-7. The CDR3 runs to 13 residues. Germline-derived CDR1 and CDR2 are MDHEN and SYDVKM.